This T cell receptor beta chain was sequenced for a study of blood T cells in healthy people across ages. Study-wide findings and caveats: No conclusive comparison of naive versus antigen-experienced cells was possible with unsorted PBMCs.

Sample-barcoded 5' priming and a J-beta primer mix drove a second PCR of roughly 7 to 11 cycles. TCRdb used MiXCR to reprocess the 5' RACE reads, holding one entry per CDR3 protein. The repertoire holds over 600,000 distinct CDR3 sequences, with approximately 53% as singletons. With regard to this clonotype: Its antigen is still unknown.

From germline, CDR1 is KGHSH and CDR2 LQKENI. Trimming shortened V by 5 bases and J by 6 bases, and 17 bases separated the two germline ends. The length of the CDR3 is 15 residues. Whenever a sample was processed, at least 6 million PBMCs were isolated. The sequencing input was blood. V gene TRBV18 combines with J gene TRBJ2-1; possible D gene TRBD1, 6 bases. The receptor comes from a middle-aged man in good health. The chain's CDR3 is CASSRNAGTINEQFF. The CDR3 DNA reads TGTGCCAGCTCAAGGAATGCAGGGACAATCAATGAGCAGTTCTTC.